The 25 T cell receptor beta chains below were found in one sample sequenced in a study of blood T cell repertoires in COVID-19. TCRdb keeps only in-frame clones here, not all; method: immunoSEQ multiplex PCR. The sample lists roughly 130,000 clones, roughly 84% occurring once. The sample comprised peripheral blood. The receptors shown here come from a woman younger than 45 who had recovered from COVID-19.

The rearrangement joins TRBV18 to TRBJ2-5; D uncertain. Deletions cut 1 base from V and 1 base from J, with 7 bases between. This CDR3 comprises 14 residues. CDR1 and CDR2 (germline): KGHSH, LQKENI. The CDR3: CASSPRRGQETQYF. As DNA, the CDR3 is TGTGCCAGCTCACCACGCCGCGGCCAAGAGACCCAGTACTTC.

The chain is built from TRBV19 and TRBJ2-3, with 7 bases lining up with TRBD2. Germline CDR1 is LNHDA and CDR2 is SQIVND (reference sequence). The CDR3 totals 13 residues. V gave up 11 bases and J gave up 5 bases; unmatched junction bases: 10. Written as DNA, the CDR3 is TGTGCCTCCCTACATCGGGGGGAAGATACGCAGTATTTT. Translating it yields CASLHRGEDTQYF.

The chain recombines TRBV7-9 with TRBJ2-6; TRBD1 might be the D (5 bases). Deletions cut 2 bases from V and 3 bases from J, with 8 bases between. Germline V gene lookup returns CDR1 SEHNR and CDR2 FQNEAQ (reference sequence). The CDR3 spans 15 residues. CDR3 loop: CASSLKGDGANVLTF. DNA of the CDR3: TGTGCCAGCAGCTTAAAAGGGGATGGGGCCAACGTCCTGACTTTC.

This clone has just a few counts. The rearrangement joins TRBV24-1 to TRBJ2-5; 9 bases are a match to TRBD2. The trim removed 4 bases at V and 9 bases at J, leaving 8 bases unmatched. The CDR3 is made up of 14 amino acids. Germline-derived CDR1 and CDR2 are KGHDR and SFDVKD. The CDR3 DNA is TGTGCCACCAGTGAGGGCGGGAGGGCCGGTCCCCAGTACTTC. It encodes CATSEGGRAGPQYF.

Only one count was recorded for this clone. The V call is TRBV4-2, the J call TRBJ1-1; D is possibly TRBD1 (6 bases). Deletions cut 4 bases from V and 6 bases from J, with 18 bases between. Germline loops: CDR1 LGHNA, CDR2 YNFKEQ. CDR3 length: 15 residues. DNA for the CDR3: TGTGCCAGCAGCCGGCATACAGGGAAGGTCGCTGAAGCTTTCTTT. The encoded protein is CASSRHTGKVAEAFF.

The table lists this clone with many counts. The CDR3 DNA sequence: TGTGCCAGCAGTTACTTAGCGGGAGTTGGCGGCGGGGAGCTGTTTTTT. Residues: CASSYLAGVGGGELFF. J is TRBJ2-2 and V is TRBV6-2 or TRBV6-3; 9 bases are shared with TRBD2. Losses at the gene ends were 1 base for V and 7 bases for J; bases not matched to a gene: 7. CDR3 length equals 16 residues. Looked up from germline, CDR1 is MNHEY and CDR2 is SVGEGT.

The genes are TRBV4-1 and TRBJ2-1; 16 bases map to TRBD2. Germline-derived CDR1 and CDR2 are MGHRA and YSYEKL. This CDR3 is built from 16 residues. V shed 3 bases, J shed 9 bases, and the junction held 5 bases outside the gene matches. Written as DNA, the CDR3 is TGCGCCAGCAGCCAGACCGGGACTAGCGGGAGGGTTGAGCAGTTCTTC. It encodes CASSQTGTSGRVEQFF.

This chain uses TRBV3-1 (or the pseudogene TRBV3-2) with TRBJ1-2, with D unresolved. This CDR3 has 13 residues. Germline V gives CDR1 LGHDT, CDR2 YNNKEL (reference sequence). Trimming took off 5 bases at V and 3 bases at J, with 10 bases between the two ends. In DNA form, the CDR3 reads TGTGCCAGCAGCGATTTGAAGCACTATGGCTACACCTTC. Residues: CASSDLKHYGYTF.

CDR3 sequence: CASSLTGKTEAFF. CDR3 in DNA: TGTGCCAGCAGCTTAACCGGGAAAACTGAAGCTTTCTTT. The chain combines TRBV7-3 with TRBJ1-1; D not resolved. Germline CDR1 SGHTA, CDR2 FQGTGA. There are 13 residues in the CDR3. V lost 0 bases, J lost 5 bases, and 7 bases lay in between.

This chain connects TRBV6-5 to TRBJ2-1, with 7 nucleotides matching TRBD2. Germline V gene lookup returns CDR1 MNHEY and CDR2 SVGAGI. This CDR3 has 15 residues. Trimming cost V 6 bases and J 3 bases; bases outside gene matches: 8. The CDR3 spells CASRRGTIVYNEQFF. CDR3 DNA sequence: TGTGCCAGCAGACGTGGGACTATCGTCTACAATGAGCAGTTCTTC.

This clone was found once. The chain has TRBV29-1 and TRBJ2-1, with a weak D call TRBD2 (5 bases). CDR3 length equals 12 residues. Germline V gene sequence: CDR1 SQVTM, CDR2 ANQGSEA. V lost 1 base and J lost 7, with 8 bases in between. CDR3 bases: TGCAGCGTTGAAGGGACGGGGAATGAGCAGTTCTTC. Translation: CSVEGTGNEQFF.

About this clone: Other DNA sequences in this sample translate to the same CDR3. V and J are TRBV7-9 and TRBJ2-3; 13 bases map to TRBD2. This CDR3 has 16 residues. V was pared by 5 bases and J by 2 bases, with 4 bases of the junction left unmatched. Germline V gene sequence: CDR1 SEHNR, CDR2 FQNEAQ (reference sequence). The CDR3 DNA reads TGTGCCAGCAGCCTTACTAGCGGGAGGGCCACAGATACGCAGTATTTT. It specifies CASSLTSGRATDTQYF.

CDR3 sequence (DNA): TGTGCCAGCAGCGTAGTCGGGAGGGCCGGCGATGAGCAGTTCTTC. Residues: CASSVVGRAGDEQFF. The rearrangement uses TRBV9 and TRBJ2-1; 8 bases map to TRBD2. CDR1 SGDLS and CDR2 YYNGEE come from the germline V gene. The CDR3 consists of 15 residues. Trimming at V came to 0 bases and at J to 8 bases, leaving 7 bases not matched to a gene.

The gene calls are TRBV7-9 and TRBJ2-5; 7 bases agree with TRBD2. With V trimmed by 8 bases and J by 0 bases, 9 bases remained unmatched. CDR3 length: 15 amino acids. The germline CDR1 and CDR2 sequences are SEHNR and FQNEAQ (reference sequence). DNA of the CDR3: TGTGCCAGCGGTCAGCTAGCGGCGTACCAAGAGACCCAGTACTTC. Its translation is CASGQLAAYQETQYF.

The chain combines TRBV3-1 (or the pseudogene TRBV3-2) with TRBJ1-5; TRBD1 matches at 7 bases. The CDR3 covers 12 residues. V trimming: 8 bases; J trimming: 4 bases; junction bases outside the gene matches: 2. Germline V gives CDR1 LGHDT, CDR2 YNNKEL (reference sequence). DNA for the CDR3: TGTGCCAGCGGGGGACAGAATCAGCCCCAGCATTTT. The encoded protein is CASGGQNQPQHF.

The chain is built from TRBV5-1 and TRBJ1-4; TRBD1 aligns across 11 bases. The CDR3 contains 15 residues. Germline CDR1 is SGHRS and CDR2 is YFSETQ. Germline trimming cut 4 bases from V and 6 bases from J; bases unmatched to any gene: 5. CDR3 region: CASSPGTGGHEKLFF. The CDR3 coding sequence is TGCGCCAGCAGCCCTGGGACAGGGGGACATGAAAAACTGTTTTTT.

The chain employs TRBV19 and TRBJ1-1; possibly TRBD1 for D (6 bases). The CDR3 contains 17 residues. The ends were cut back, 1 base at V and 4 bases at J, with 19 bases in the middle. CDR1 and CDR2 (germline): LNHDA, SQIVND (reference sequence). The CDR3 DNA is TGTGCCAGTAGTATAGGGTCAGGGGAAAGGAGACTCACTGAAGCTTTCTTT. This encodes CASSIGSGERRLTEAFF.

CDR3 sequence reads: CASSQGLAPDTQYF. CDR3 nucleotides: TGTGCCAGCAGCCAAGGGTTAGCGCCAGATACGCAGTATTTT. The chain uses TRBV3-1 (or the pseudogene TRBV3-2) and TRBJ2-3; the D gene is possibly TRBD2 (5 bases). V was clipped by 1 base and J by 4 bases, with 9 bases between them. From germline, CDR1 is LGHDT and CDR2 YNNKEL (reference sequence). The CDR3 covers 14 residues.

This chain joins TRBV29-1 and TRBJ1-1; TRBD1 is a possible D gene (6 bases). V was trimmed by 0 bases and J by 5 bases, leaving 7 bases between them. The CDR3 is 12 residues long. Per germline, CDR1 SQVTM and CDR2 ANQGSEA. The DNA for the CDR3 is TGCAGCGTTGAAGATCAGGGGACTGAAGCTTTCTTT. Translation: CSVEDQGTEAFF.

The chain uses TRBV2 and TRBJ1-5; D perhaps matches TRBD1 (6 bases). The V gene's germline CDR1 is SNHLY and CDR2 FYNNEI. The V end was cut by 5 bases, the J end by 9 bases, with 17 bases between. The CDR3 consists of 14 residues. This chain's CDR3 is CASSLGQSSGPQHF. The CDR3 DNA reads TGTGCCAGCAGTCTTGGACAGAGCTCAGGGCCCCAGCATTTT.

The chain couples TRBV7-2 to TRBJ2-3; D is undetermined. The germline V gene encodes CDR1 SGHTA and CDR2 FQGNSA. The CDR3 runs to 13 residues. Trimming stripped 7 bases from V and 4 bases from J, with 12 bases between. CDR3 loop: CASTRDRADTQYF. The CDR3 nucleotides read TGTGCCAGCACCCGAGACCGGGCAGATACGCAGTATTTT.

This chain connects TRBV11-3 to TRBJ2-2; 12 bases map to TRBD2. V shed 4 bases and J 5 bases; nucleotides not matched to a gene: 5. This CDR3 has 16 amino acids. CDR1 is SGHNT, CDR2 YENEEA, per germline. The CDR3 is CASSSGTSGQTGELFF. The CDR3 DNA sequence: TGTGCCAGCAGCTCCGGGACTAGCGGGCAGACCGGGGAGCTGTTTTTT.

The chain recombines TRBV7-9 with TRBJ1-1; TRBD1 aligns across 7 bases. Germline V gives CDR1 SEHNR, CDR2 FQNEAQ (reference sequence). This CDR3 region has 15 residues. The trim removed 5 bases at V and 0 bases at J, leaving 6 bases unmatched. The CDR3 region is CASSPRGTVNTEAFF. The CDR3 nucleotides are TGTGCCAGCAGCCCCAGAGGGACAGTGAACACTGAAGCTTTCTTT.

This chain connects TRBV7-8 to TRBJ2-3; D call uncertain. With 5 bases removed from V and 4 bases from J, the gap between germline ends came to 16 bases. The germline CDR1 and CDR2 sequences are SGHVS and FQNEAQ. This CDR3 spans 15 amino acids. CDR3 protein: CASSLSQTLADTQYF. DNA of the CDR3: TGTGCCAGCAGCCTCTCCCAGACTCTGGCAGATACGCAGTATTTT.

The J gene is TRBJ1-2, the V gene TRBV27, with 9 bases lining up with TRBD1. Germline V gene lookup returns CDR1 MNHEY and CDR2 SMNVEV (reference sequence). The CDR3 totals 15 residues. J gave up 4 bases and V 5 bases, and 8 bases lay outside the gene matches. CDR3 nucleotide sequence: TGTGCCAGCAGTCCAGCCGGGGACAGGGTCTATGGCTACACCTTC. Amino acid sequence: CASSPAGDRVYGYTF.